Listed below are T cell receptor beta chains from one sample, sequenced in a study of post-analysis software for immune sequencing data. A single record per CDR3 protein comes from TCRdb applying MiXCR to the PCR reads. The table lists more than 350,000 distinct CDR3 sequences, 39% of them singletons. The sample comprised blood. These receptors all stem from a girl under 10 years old with multiple sclerosis. The CDR3 runs from the conserved cysteine through the conserved F or W. The order of the fields is V gene, J gene, D gene, clone size, CDR3 protein, CDR3 DNA. The D gene is left open where the match is weak. Expanded clones are given a class, and other clones once, few, many or no size at all.

TRBV6-5	TRBJ1-1	NA	few	CASSYGSLRNTEAFF	TGTGCCAGCAGTTACGGGTCTCTCCGGAACACTGAAGCTTTCTTT
TRBV29-1	TRBJ2-1	NA	NA	CSASSGRPSSYNEQFF	TGCAGCGCCAGCTCTGGACGCCCCAGCTCCTACAATGAGCAGTTCTTC
TRBV5-1	TRBJ2-1	NA	NA	CASSLEQEANEQFF	TGCGCCAGCAGCTTGGAACAGGAGGCCAATGAGCAGTTCTTC
TRBV5-1	TRBJ2-1	NA	few	CASSKGDGQNNEQFF	TGCGCCAGCAGCAAGGGGGACGGACAGAACAATGAGCAGTTCTTC
TRBV12-3/TRBV12-4	TRBJ1-2	NA	few	CASSSRRQRPNYGYTF	TGTGCCAGCAGTTCCCGACGGCAGAGACCCAACTATGGCTACACCTTC
TRBV5-1	TRBJ1-4	NA	NA	CASSFQGLGEKLFF	TGCGCCAGCAGCTTCCAGGGCTTGGGGGAAAAACTGTTTTTT
TRBV6-5	TRBJ1-1	TRBD1	few	CASSWPGQGVTEAFF	TGTGCCAGCAGTTGGCCGGGACAGGGGGTGACTGAAGCTTTCTTT
TRBV18	TRBJ2-3	TRBD1	few	CASSPGQGITDTQYF	TGTGCCAGCTCGCCCGGACAGGGGATCACAGATACGCAGTATTTT
TRBV2	TRBJ2-1	NA	NA	CASSGQGLASYNGQFF	TGTGCCAGCAGCGGACAGGGACTAGCCTCCTACAATGGGCAGTTCTTC
TRBV20-1	TRBJ1-2	NA	NA	CSAGQSYGYTF	TGCAGTGCTGGCCAGTCCTATGGCTACACCTTC
TRBV2	TRBJ2-3	NA	NA	CALEGSTDTQYF	TGTGCCCTTGAGGGGAGCACAGATACGCAGTATTTT
TRBV5-1	TRBJ2-1	NA	few	CASTIGAGDDEQFF	TGCGCCAGCACCATAGGGGCAGGGGACGATGAGCAGTTCTTC
TRBV6-2/TRBV6-3	TRBJ2-5	TRBD2	few	CASSYRAGLETQYF	TGTGCCAGCAGTTATCGAGCGGGGTTGGAGACCCAGTACTTC
TRBV27	TRBJ1-2	TRBD1	NA	CASSIQPGQTWDYTF	TGTGCCAGCAGTATCCAACCGGGACAGACATGGGACTACACCTTC
TRBV7-3	TRBJ2-1	NA	few	CASSVSSGSNEQFF	TGTGCCAGCAGCGTGTCCTCGGGGTCCAATGAGCAGTTCTTC
TRBV6-5	TRBJ2-6	NA	medium-sized	CASSLNPGANVLTF	TGTGCCAGCTCTCTAAATCCGGGGGCCAACGTCCTGACTTTC
TRBV10-1	TRBJ1-3	NA	NA	CASSESTSGNTIYF	TGCGCCAGCAGTGAGTCGACTTCTGGAAACACCATATATTTT
TRBV5-5	TRBJ1-6	TRBD1	few	CASSGSTGGSYNSPLHF	TGTGCCAGCAGCGGTTCGACAGGGGGCTCCTATAATTCACCCCTCCACTTT
TRBV20-1	TRBJ2-1	TRBD2	NA	CSASTGLAGVREQFF	TGCAGTGCTAGTACCGGACTAGCGGGGGTAAGGGAGCAGTTCTTC
TRBV6-5	TRBJ2-3	TRBD2	few	CASSYSGLAGQDTQYF	TGTGCCAGCAGTTACTCAGGACTAGCGGGGCAAGATACGCAGTATTTT
TRBV2	TRBJ2-1	TRBD2	NA	CASSALSGGSTNEQFF	TGTGCCAGCAGCGCCTTATCGGGCGGGAGCACGAATGAGCAGTTCTTC
TRBV3-1	TRBJ1-1	NA	NA	CASSPPSRANTEAFF	TGTGCCAGCAGCCCCCCATCTCGGGCGAACACTGAAGCTTTCTTT
TRBV7-9	TRBJ2-7	TRBD1	NA	CASSPLTGGFSYEQYF	TGTGCCAGCAGCCCCTTGACAGGGGGATTCTCCTACGAGCAGTACTTC
TRBV20-1	TRBJ2-7	TRBD2	NA	CSARELADFQANYEQYF	TGCAGTGCTAGAGAACTAGCGGACTTCCAGGCTAATTACGAGCAGTACTTC
TRBV20-1	TRBJ1-6	NA	NA	CSAISRGFNSPLHF	TGCAGTGCTATCTCGCGGGGCTTCAATTCACCCCTCCACTTT
TRBV7-9	TRBJ2-7	NA	NA	CASSLETVYEQYF	TGTGCCAGCAGCTTAGAAACGGTTTACGAGCAGTACTTC
TRBV4-3	TRBJ2-3	TRBD2	NA	CASSLVKGTSGRDTQYF	TGCGCCAGCAGCCTAGTCAAAGGGACTAGCGGGAGAGATACGCAGTATTTT
TRBV11-3	TRBJ2-7	TRBD1	NA	CASSFGLGQNSSYEQYF	TGTGCCAGCAGCTTTGGATTGGGACAGAATAGCTCCTACGAGCAGTACTTC
TRBV12-3/TRBV12-4	TRBJ1-1	NA	NA	CASSSTWQGPEAFF	TGTGCCAGCAGTTCCACCTGGCAGGGGCCTGAAGCTTTCTTT
TRBV20-1	TRBJ1-6	NA	NA	CSARNRNSPRHF	TGCAGTGCTAGAAACCGCAATTCACCCCGCCACTTT
TRBV12-3/TRBV12-4	TRBJ1-2	NA	NA	CASSLGGGHGDGYTF	TGTGCCAGCAGTTTAGGGGGGGGACACGGGGACGGCTACACCTTC
TRBV20-1	TRBJ1-2	NA	few	CSARYRNYGYTF	TGCAGTGCTAGGTACCGTAACTATGGCTACACCTTC
TRBV11-2	TRBJ2-3	NA	NA	CASSPPDTYTDTQYF	TGTGCCAGCAGCCCACCGGACACCTACACAGATACGCAGTATTTT
TRBV14	TRBJ1-2	TRBD1	NA	CASGQPDRGNYGYTF	TGTGCCAGCGGCCAGCCGGACAGGGGGAACTATGGCTACACCTTC